This record concerns one T cell receptor (beta chain) sequence. This clone's antigen is unknown. Base qualities are not recorded, but no much larger clone differs from it by a single base. These data are taken from a study of radiotherapy plus CTLA-4 blockade in lung cancer (dated by TCRdb to the late 2010s). General notes on the study: Among enrolled patients, under 20% had an objective response and roughly 30% reached disease control.

Focal radiation therapy combined with CTLA-4 blockade (ipilimumab) was tested in patients with chemo-refractory metastatic non-small-cell lung cancer. The library was made by the immunoSEQ multiplex PCR assay. TCRdb holds this immuneACCESS table with in-frame rearrangements only. Some clones are missing; in checked studies, unresolved V genes explain under half, and the rest has no known cause. For this sample the table gives over 30,000 clones, of which 75% to 85% were detected only once. The ten most abundant clones make up 23% of the sample. The germline V end is reduced by 4 bases and the J end by 5 bases; junction bases left unmatched: 7. CDR1 and CDR2, per the germline V gene, are SNHLY and FYNNEI. From its cysteine to its phenylalanine, the CDR3 spans 16 amino acids. Just CDR3 DNA is preserved here, 48 bases in frame from base 1. Points the paper makes about the study in general: After treatment with radiotherapy and ipilimumab, TCR clones that came from tumors expanded in the peripheral blood. The strongest predictors of response, as reported, were early dynamic changes in blood T cell clones along with a rise in serum interferon-beta after radiation.

This sequence originates from a human donor with non-small cell lung cancer that progressed on radiotherapy plus ipilimumab. This sequence uses TRBV2 and TRBJ2-5, and 13 junctional nucleotides match TRBD2. Material: peripheral blood, obtained from a patient treated with radiotherapy plus ipilimumab. Read as DNA, the sequence is TGTGCCAGCAGTGGTGGGACTAGCGGGGCTGTGGAGACCCAGTACTTC. This translates into CASSGGTSGAVETQYF.